This T cell receptor beta chain was obtained from a study of shared clonotypes between healthy human individuals (TCRdb year 2020). Background on the whole study: The cohort included a few men and two women between 18 and 49 years of age. For each donor, CD4 naive and CD4 memory were each given three plates, CD8 naive was given two plates, and CD8 memory was given one plate. The study deeply sequenced blood TCR repertoires of several healthy adults to estimate repertoire size and the extent of clonotype sharing between individuals. Libraries were prepared and TCR repertoires were sequenced by different laboratories using diverse techniques, in order to increase sequencing depth and limit assay-specific biases. Leukapheresis yielded between about 0.94 and 8.9 billion PBMCs per donor.

Using the deep immunoSEQ assay, multiplex PCR amplified TCR CDR3 regions from genomic DNA. Extracted genomic DNA from each cell subset was distributed evenly across all wells of several immunoSEQ 96-well plates, and each plate was treated as a replicate. Each replicate PCR for sorted subsets received around 0.2 ug genomic DNA, equal to 28,000 or so T cell genomes. The purified libraries were quantified using a Qubit 3.0 fluorometer, sized with a Bioanalyzer 2100, and then quantified again using the KAPA Library Quantification kit. Every immunoSEQ 96-well plate was sequenced on a dedicated single-read 150-cycle Illumina NextSeq 550 flow cell. The authors processed their data as follows. The immunoSEQ output contained only junctional sequences without quality scores, so filtering could not match that applied to full-length reads. To assign V/J genes and CDR3, sequences were annotated against IMGT germline references using PyIR, a Python wrapper for IgBLAST v1.9. Reads were filtered out if the reads had weak V/J assignments (E-value above 1e-6), no CDR3, stop codons, out-of-frame junctions, or ambiguous translated residues. A V3J clonotype was defined by an identical inferred V gene, J gene, and CDR3 amino acid sequence. Percentage overlap between repertoires was computed as shared unique clonotypes divided by the size of the smaller repertoire. Richness of each repertoire was evaluated using RTK rarefaction, the Chao1 estimator, and Recon v2.1 estimates of unobserved clonotypes. Generation probabilities were computed with OLGA for all TCRbeta clonotypes obtained by the gDNA method from a handful of donors. TCRdb provides this immuneACCESS table in a form limited to in-frame rearrangements. Some clones are lacking; in checked studies, under half of them reflect an unresolved V gene, and why the rest are absent is not known. D and trimming were read from the DNA, whereas the V and J calls and clone size are those reported in that table. The sample table shows about 680,000 clones, and around 67% are seen once. 1.5% to 2% of the sample lies in the top ten.

As for this clone: It has no known antigen specificity. Per-nucleotide qualities are absent, and no much larger clonotype sits a single base away.

CDR3 length: 17 amino acids, cysteine to phenylalanine. Only the CDR3 portion is preserved as DNA: 51 bases, with reading frame beginning at the first base. V is cut by 3 bases and J by 2 bases, and the space between the germline ends is 20 bases. CDR1 LNHNV and CDR2 YYDKDF were looked up in the germline V gene (reference sequence). Beyond this particular receptor, the publication reports: Naive subsets generally had larger estimated clonotype richness than memory subsets did. Because the study included a small number of donors, the genetic and exposure-history diversity represented was limited. Sampling was restricted to blood, and TCR repertoires in tissues likely differ from the TCR repertoires found in blood. Rarefaction of sorted-subset datasets indicated incomplete sequencing despite the large sequencing depth. About 4.5% of naive CD4, roughly 3.5% of naive CD8, approximately 2% of memory CD4, and 0.4% of memory CD8 clonotypes were shared across a handful of donors. Compared with non-shared clonotypes, clonotypes shared by all four sorted-subset donors had higher generation probabilities. Based on pairwise subsampling, the degree of clonotype sharing among donors was expected to be affected by sequencing depth.

The donors were healthy, HIV-negative adults who had no recently reported acute infections or vaccinations. All donors were Caucasian adults living in Nashville, Tennessee, USA. CD4+ T cells were enriched by magnetic negative selection; naive cells were then positively selected on CD45RA, and the negative fraction formed the memory subset. Blood was collected by leukapheresis, and PBMCs were isolated by Ficoll-Histopaque density gradient centrifugation and then cryopreserved in liquid nitrogen vapor phase. Purity and quantity of every magnetically sorted T cell population were checked by analytical flow cytometry. Genomic DNA was isolated from every sorted fraction and measured by UV absorbance on a Nanodrop 2000c.

The chain is made from TRBV15 and TRBJ2-7; D gene: possibly TRBD2, on 6 matching bases. The clonotype was recovered from a young woman in good health. Sequencing was performed on memory CD4+ T cells sorted from blood. In light of the paper, this sample's cell subset or site label describes: CD45RA-negative fraction. The nucleotides read TGTGCCACCAGCAGTCACTCCCGACTAGGCTCTACCTACGAGCAGTACTTC. This yields the protein CATSSHSRLGSTYEQYF.